These 29 T cell receptor beta chains share one sample of origin, sequenced in a study of T cells in Graves' hyperthyroidism and ophthalmopathy. From RNA transcripts, TCR beta CDR3 regions were amplified. The TCR CDR3 first-round RT-PCR relied on the HTBI primer set. Each CDR3 protein is one row after TCRdb ran MiXCR on the multiplex PCR reads. The table shows around 690,000 distinct CDR3 sequences, with 17% occurring only once. The specimen was blood. Receptor source: a man aged 50 or older with Graves' hyperthyroidism.

There are many counts of this clonotype. The rearrangement links TRBV2 to TRBJ1-1, with D perhaps matching TRBD1 (6 bases). The CDR3 runs to 17 residues. V was cut by 8 bases and J by 1 base, with 23 bases left in between. The germline gives CDR1 SNHLY, CDR2 FYNNEI. Here the CDR3 DNA reads TGTGCCAGCGAAACCCCCAGGGCACGGGGGCCGAACACTGAAGCTTTCTTT. Translating gives CASETPRARGPNTEAFF.

This rearrangement joins TRBV2 to TRBJ1-5; TRBD1 is a possible D gene (6 bases). CDR1 is SNHLY, CDR2 FYNNEI, per germline. This CDR3 is 14 amino acids long. V lost 5 bases to trimming and J lost 7 bases, with 15 bases between them. For the CDR3, the DNA is TGTGCCAGCAGTCCCGGGACACGGGACCAGCCCCAGCATTTT. This translates into CASSPGTRDQPQHF.

This clonotype occurred a few times. This chain links TRBV20-1 with TRBJ2-2, with D hard to call. V lost 6 bases to trimming and J lost 0 bases, with 8 bases between them. Germline CDR1 and CDR2: DFQATT and SNEGSKA (reference sequence). The CDR3 has 13 amino acids. CDR3 region: CSAGSTNTGELFF. CDR3 bases: TGCAGTGCGGGGTCCACGAACACCGGGGAGCTGTTTTTT.

To note about this clonotype: This may arise from a read error, as a much more abundant clone is one base away. The genes are TRBV11-2 and TRBJ1-2, with no clear D. The CDR3 is made up of 14 amino acids. Germline V gene sequence: CDR1 SGHAT, CDR2 FQNNGV. The V end was cut by 0 bases, the J end by 8 bases, with 13 bases between. The CDR3 region has the DNA TGTGCCAGCAGCTTAGAACGAGTGGCGGTCGGCTACACCTTC. It translates to CASSLERVAVGYTF. Drawing the rest from reference TRBV11-2 and TRBJ1-2, the complete variable domain is EAGVAQSPRYKIIEKRQSVAFWCNPISGHATLYWYQQILGQGPKLLIQFQNNGVVDDSQLPKDRFSAERLKGVDSTLKIQPAKLEDSAVYLCASSLERVAVGYTFGSGTRLTVV.

Only a few counts were recorded for this clonotype. The rearrangement uses TRBV29-1 and TRBJ1-1; D may be TRBD1 (5 bases). Deletions cut 5 bases from V and 1 base from J, with 14 bases between. The germline V gene encodes CDR1 SQVTM and CDR2 ANQGSEA. CDR3 length: 14 amino acids. DNA of the CDR3: TGCAGCGTTAGTCGGGGGGGGTCGAACACTGAAGCTTTCTTT. Residues: CSVSRGGSNTEAFF. The full variable domain, with the rest looked up from reference TRBV29-1 and TRBJ1-1, is SAVISQKPSRDICQRGTSLTIQCQVDSQVTMMFWYRQQPGQSLTLIATANQGSEATYESGFVIDKFPISRPNLTFSTLTVSNMSPEDSSIYLCSVSRGGSNTEAFFGQGTRLTVV.

This clonotype was recorded many times. This chain connects TRBV27 to TRBJ1-1, with D unclear. The CDR3 sequence is 12 residues long. The germline V and J ends were trimmed by 5 bases and 3 bases, with 7 bases remaining between them. Germline V gives CDR1 MNHEY, CDR2 SMNVEV (reference sequence). CDR3 protein: CASSARDTEAFF. Here the CDR3 DNA reads TGTGCCAGCAGTGCCCGGGACACTGAAGCTTTCTTT.

At least ten counts were recorded for this clonotype. The CDR3 DNA sequence: TGTGCCAGCAGACGACTATTAGAGGCCGACAGTGAGCAGTTCTTC. This codes for CASRRLLEADSEQFF. J is TRBJ2-1 and V is TRBV11-2; D possibly uses TRBD1 or TRBD2 (5 bases each). CDR1 and CDR2 (germline): SGHAT, FQNNGV. Trimming removed 6 bases from V and 9 bases from J, with 21 bases in between. The CDR3 runs 15 residues.

V is TRBV4-2 and J is TRBJ2-1, with TRBD2 identical over 7 bases. The CDR3 contains 16 residues. V dropped 4 bases and J dropped 1; count of bases not matched to a gene: 7. CDR1 and CDR2 (germline): LGHNA, YNFKEQ. In DNA, the CDR3 is TGTGCCAGCAGCCCCGAGGCTAGCGGTTCCTACAATGAGCAGTTCTTC. Encoded protein: CASSPEASGSYNEQFF.

This clonotype was seen a handful of times. The chain combines TRBV7-9 with TRBJ2-7; possible D gene TRBD1, 5 bases. The germline CDR1 and CDR2 sequences are SEHNR and FQNEAQ (reference sequence). V lost 0 bases to trimming and J lost 1 base, with 10 bases between them. The length of the CDR3 is 15 residues. Here the CDR3 reads CASSLAGRQSYEQYF. For the CDR3, the DNA is TGTGCCAGCAGCTTAGCTGGCAGACAGTCCTACGAGCAGTACTTC.

This chain links TRBV2 with TRBJ2-6, with D unclear. The CDR3 totals 16 residues. Trimming stripped 5 bases from V and 1 base from J, with 12 bases between. Germline lookup yields CDR1 SNHLY and CDR2 FYNNEI. CDR3 nucleotide sequence: TGTGCCAGCAGTCCAGGACGGGTATCTGGGGCCAACGTCCTGACTTTC. Amino acid sequence: CASSPGRVSGANVLTF. The complete variable domain, with remaining parts taken from reference TRBV2 and TRBJ2-6, reads EPEVTQTPSHQVTQMGQEVILRCVPISNHLYFYWYRQILGQKVEFLVSFYNNEISEKSEIFDDQFSVERPDGSNFTLKIRSTKLEDSAMYFCASSPGRVSGANVLTFGAGSRLTVL.

In its sample, this clonotype was seen a few times. The chain combines TRBV3-1 with TRBJ1-1; TRBD1 matches at 9 bases. The V gene's germline CDR1 is LGHDT and CDR2 YNNKEL (reference sequence). V was clipped by 4 bases and J by 0 bases; unmatched bases: 6. This CDR3 is built from 16 residues. CDR3 residues: CASSPGQGRLNTEAFF. For the CDR3, the DNA is TGTGCCAGCAGCCCCGGACAGGGGCGTTTGAACACTGAAGCTTTCTTT.

This clonotype was recorded at least ten times. The rearrangement links TRBV12-3 or TRBV12-4 to TRBJ1-2, with D hard to call. The germline V and J ends were trimmed by 7 bases and 4 bases, with 10 bases remaining between them. The CDR3 has 12 residues. This chain's CDR3 is CASTRSVYGYTF. In nucleotides, the CDR3 is TGTGCCAGCACCCGCAGCGTCTATGGCTACACCTTC.

This clonotype was observed many times. The CDR3 sequence is CASIPGGFWERSETQYF. The CDR3 nucleotides are TGTGCCAGCATACCGGGAGGGTTCTGGGAACGATCAGAGACCCAGTACTTC. The rearrangement links TRBV28 to TRBJ2-5, with TRBD2 matching over 8 bases. This CDR3 comprises 17 residues. V lost 7 bases and J lost 4; bases outside the gene matches: 17. The germline V gene encodes CDR1 MDHEN and CDR2 SYDVKM.

This clonotype was seen repeatedly, ten times or more. This chain uses TRBV28 with TRBJ1-1, with a possible D match to TRBD1 (6 bases). CDR3 size: 14 residues. The germline CDR1 and CDR2 sequences are MDHEN and SYDVKM. Trimming shortened V by 1 base and J by 5 bases, and 11 bases separated the two germline ends. The CDR3 loop reads CASSLSGTKTEAFF. DNA for the CDR3: TGTGCCAGCAGTTTATCCGGGACAAAAACTGAAGCTTTCTTT.

This clonotype was counted between two and nine times. This rearrangement joins TRBV6-2 or TRBV6-3 to TRBJ2-1, with D maybe TRBD2 (5 bases). Trimming took 0 bases from V and 6 from J, leaving 15 bases between them. The CDR3 length is 16 residues. Germline V gene lookup returns CDR1 MNHEY and CDR2 SVGEGT. CDR3 nucleotides: TGTGCCAGCAGTTACTCCGGCGGGCAGGAGTCCAATGAGCAGTTCTTC. This codes for CASSYSGGQESNEQFF.

This chain joins TRBV4-3 and TRBJ2-1, with D uncertain. This CDR3 spans 18 amino acids. V was shortened by 0 bases and J by 0 bases, with 15 bases between the two germline ends. Germline V lookup: CDR1 LGHNA, CDR2 YSLEER. CDR3 in DNA: TGCGCCAGCAGCCAAGATCTAGAGCACAACCCCTCCTACAATGAGCAGTTCTTC. The encoded protein is CASSQDLEHNPSYNEQFF.

This clonotype was detected many times. The V call is TRBV11-1, the J call TRBJ2-3; 10 bases map to TRBD1. Unmatched junction bases numbered 8, after V lost 5 bases and J lost 3 bases. The CDR3 loop spans 16 amino acids. Germline V gene lookup returns CDR1 SGHAT and CDR2 FQDESV (reference sequence). CDR3 bases: TGTGCCAGCAGCCTATGGCGGACAGGGGGGACAGATACGCAGTATTTT. Translation gives CASSLWRTGGTDTQYF.

This chain uses TRBV6-5 with TRBJ2-2; tentatively, D is TRBD2 (7 bases). The CDR3 is 16 amino acids. V lost 7 bases and J lost 5, with 20 bases in between. CDR1 is MNHEY and CDR2 is SVGAGI in the germline V gene. As DNA, the CDR3 is TGTGCCAGCATTAGTTTACAGGGAGGGTTAACCGGGGAGCTGTTTTTT. It codes for CASISLQGGLTGELFF.

In this sample, this clonotype turned up a few times. The V gene is TRBV29-1, the J gene TRBJ1-5; 7 bases fit TRBD1. There are 13 residues in the CDR3. CDR1 and CDR2 (germline): SQVTM, ANQGSEA. V lost 5 bases to trimming and J lost 7 bases; unmatched junction nucleotides: 8. The CDR3: CSVSAGGTQPQHF. CDR3 coding DNA: TGCAGCGTTTCGGCAGGGGGGACCCAGCCCCAGCATTTT.

The genes are TRBV25-1 and TRBJ1-3, with 7 positions matching TRBD1. The germline CDR1 and CDR2 sequences are MGHDK and SYGVNS. The CDR3 length is 15 residues. The ends lost 2 bases at V and 1 base at J; junction bases unmatched: 2. As DNA, the CDR3 is TGTGCCAGCAGTGAAGACAGGGTATCTGGAAACACCATATATTTT. This translates into CASSEDRVSGNTIYF.

The chain couples TRBV6-1 to TRBJ2-2; D remains ambiguous. Trimming stripped 4 bases from V and 6 bases from J, with 9 bases between. Germline V gene sequence: CDR1 MNHNS, CDR2 SASEGT. The CDR3 contains 13 residues. The CDR3 loop reads CASSGQAAGELFF. The CDR3 DNA follows: TGTGCCAGCAGTGGGCAGGCCGCCGGGGAGCTGTTTTTT.

This clonotype has a count of ten or more. The gene calls are TRBV20-1 and TRBJ2-3, with D unclear. V was clipped by 3 bases and J by 0 bases, with 10 bases between them. Germline V CDR1 and CDR2: DFQATT, SNEGSKA (reference sequence). CDR3 size: 14 residues. In DNA, the CDR3 is TGCAGTGCTAGGCTCCGGTCTAGCACAGATACGCAGTATTTT. This translates into CSARLRSSTDTQYF.

This clonotype was recorded at least ten times. The genes are TRBV5-1 and TRBJ2-1; 9 bases fit TRBD1. Germline V gene sequence: CDR1 SGHRS, CDR2 YFSETQ. The junction had 1 base not matched to a gene; V was cut back by 4 bases and J by 8 bases. This CDR3 contains 12 residues. Here the CDR3 DNA reads TGCGCCAGCAGCCGGGACAGGGATGAGCAGTTCTTC. It yields the protein CASSRDRDEQFF.

The table lists this clonotype with many counts. A read error may produce the germline difference seen at one junction end. The chain links TRBV3-1 to TRBJ2-3; either TRBD1 or TRBD2 may supply D (5 bases each). Looked up from germline, CDR1 is LGHDT and CDR2 is YNNKEL (reference sequence). The CDR3 loop spans 15 amino acids. The CDR3, as DNA: TGTGCCAGCAGCGAAGAGGGGTTTCGCACAGATACGCAGTATTTT. This translates into CASSEEGFRTDTQYF.

This clonotype occurred many times. CDR3 loop: CASSGSRATEAFF. CDR3 bases: TGTGCCAGCAGTGGGTCCCGAGCCACTGAAGCTTTCTTT. V is TRBV2 and J is TRBJ1-1; D not certain. The CDR3 runs 13 residues. Trimming cost V 4 bases and J 4 bases, with 10 bases left between them. Germline V gives CDR1 SNHLY, CDR2 FYNNEI. Variable domain in full (rest from reference TRBV2 and TRBJ1-1): EPEVTQTPSHQVTQMGQEVILRCVPISNHLYFYWYRQILGQKVEFLVSFYNNEISEKSEIFDDQFSVERPDGSNFTLKIRSTKLEDSAMYFCASSGSRATEAFFGQGTRLTVV.

This clonotype was seen repeatedly, ten times or more. V gene TRBV6-2 or TRBV6-3 combines with J gene TRBJ2-7; unclear D gene. This CDR3 region has 14 residues. CDR1 is MNHEY and CDR2 is SVGEGT in the germline V gene. V was shortened by 7 bases and J by 0 bases, with 13 bases between the two germline ends. For the CDR3, the DNA is TGTGCCAGCACTCATCTCGACGGCTCCTACGAGCAGTACTTC. It specifies CASTHLDGSYEQYF.

This clonotype was recorded at least ten times. The chain couples TRBV9 to TRBJ2-7; D uncertain. The CDR3 length is 14 residues. The germline gives CDR1 SGDLS, CDR2 YYNGEE. V lost 4 bases and J lost 5, with 16 bases in between. The CDR3 nucleotides are TGTGCCAGCAGCCAATCCTCCAAAGCCCACGAGCAGTACTTC. This gives the protein CASSQSSKAHEQYF.

This clonotype was recorded at least ten times. The rearrangement links TRBV6-1 to TRBJ2-3; D not resolved. The CDR3 length is 15 residues. Germline lookup yields CDR1 MNHNS and CDR2 SASEGT. The V end lost 8 bases, the J end lost 0 bases, and 15 bases lay between the germline ends. The CDR3 loop is CASSDGATSTDTQYF. The CDR3 coding sequence is TGTGCCAGCTCGGACGGTGCAACTAGCACAGATACGCAGTATTTT.

This clonotype turned up a few times. The J gene is TRBJ2-2, the V gene TRBV3-1; D perhaps matches TRBD1 (5 bases). In germline, CDR1 is LGHDT, CDR2 YNNKEL (reference sequence). The CDR3 is 14 amino acids. Between the trimmed V and J ends, which lost 3 bases and 1 base, there was a span of 6 bases. CDR3 nucleotide sequence: TGTGCCAGCAGCCATGGACAGAACACCGGGGAGCTGTTTTTT. This translates into CASSHGQNTGELFF.